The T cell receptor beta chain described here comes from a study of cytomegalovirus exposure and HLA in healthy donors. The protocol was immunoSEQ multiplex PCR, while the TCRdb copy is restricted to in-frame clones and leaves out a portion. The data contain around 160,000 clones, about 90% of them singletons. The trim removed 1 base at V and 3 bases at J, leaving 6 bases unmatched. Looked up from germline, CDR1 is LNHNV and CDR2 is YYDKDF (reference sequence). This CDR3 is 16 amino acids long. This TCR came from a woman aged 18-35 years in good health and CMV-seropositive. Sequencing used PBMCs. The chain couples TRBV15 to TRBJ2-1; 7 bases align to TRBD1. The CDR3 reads CATSRGIQGNYNEQFF. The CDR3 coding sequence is TGTGCCACCAGCAGAGGTATACAGGGGAACTACAATGAGCAGTTCTTC.